This entry features one T cell receptor (beta chain) sequence. Its antigen is as yet unknown. The data belong to a study of T cell clonotyping in hematopoietic cell transplantation. Study outcomes and limitations: Few recipient clonotypes overlapped donors; over 97% were de novo at given depth.

Time point here: recipient sample about 28 days before transplant, after cytoreduction. Here immunoSEQ multiplex PCR was the method, and the copy in TCRdb shows in-frame clones only, minus some. In the table there are 15,000 to 20,000 clones, about 72% of which are singletons. The CDR3 is 13 amino acids. Looked up from germline, CDR1 is MDHEN and CDR2 is SYDVKM. V was trimmed by 5 bases and J by 1 base, leaving 8 bases between them. This clonotype was obtained from a man between 60 and 75 years old with acute myeloid leukemia. Some clones in this sample may be carry-over from other donors' samples. This chain joins TRBV28 and TRBJ2-5, with D hard to call. The starting material was peripheral blood mononuclear cells, obtained before stem cell transplant. CDR3: CASSPDIQETQYF. CDR3 nucleotides: TGTGCCAGCAGTCCAGACATCCAAGAGACCCAGTACTTC.